The 3 T cell receptor beta chains in this list originate from one sample, sequenced in a study of T cells in Graves' hyperthyroidism and ophthalmopathy. The source material, RNA transcripts, was used to amplify TCR beta CDR3 regions. The TCR CDR3 first-round RT-PCR relied on the HTBI primer set. TCRdb ran MiXCR on the multiplex PCR reads and lists one entry per CDR3 protein. The data contain 400,000 to 550,000 distinct CDR3 sequences, 24% of them singletons. Material: blood. These TCRs come from a woman aged 25-40 years with Graves' ophthalmopathy.

There are many counts of this clonotype. This CDR3 is CASSGERVTEAFF. In DNA form, the CDR3 reads TGTGCCAGCAGTGGGGAACGAGTGACTGAAGCTTTCTTT. This chain connects TRBV2 to TRBJ1-1; D unresolved. Germline-derived CDR1 and CDR2 are SNHLY and FYNNEI. This CDR3 comprises 13 residues. Trimming removed 4 bases from V and 5 bases from J, with 11 bases in between.

This clonotype was found many times. The rearrangement links TRBV6-1 to TRBJ2-7, with a weak D call TRBD2 (6 bases). The CDR3 loop spans 13 amino acids. The germline V gene has CDR1 MNHNS and CDR2 SASEGT. Trimming took 3 bases from V and 3 from J, leaving 9 bases between them. The CDR3 reads CASSDGEDYEQYF. CDR3 nucleotide sequence: TGTGCCAGCAGTGATGGGGAGGACTACGAGCAGTACTTC.

The table lists this clonotype with many counts. The chain links TRBV30 to TRBJ2-5; possibly TRBD2 for D (6 bases). This CDR3 comprises 14 residues. V was clipped by 1 base and J by 5 bases, with 14 bases between them. Germline V CDR1 and CDR2: GTSNPN, SVGIG (reference sequence). CDR3 sequence reads: CAWSGWGDRETQYF. The CDR3 DNA reads TGTGCCTGGAGTGGATGGGGGGATCGGGAGACCCAGTACTTC.